One TCR beta chain is described in this entry. The antigen remains undetermined. This sample was taken from a study of T cell responses to AZD1222 COVID-19 vaccine. Overall study results and limits: The study found vaccine-associated CD4 TCRs spanning spike, dominant at 160-218 and 743-854. Most donors were white British, females outnumbered males, and clonal diversity was possibly underestimated. As reported, nearly half of all spike-specific TCRs target variant regions that are unmutated.

Using immunoSEQ multiplex PCR, the repertoire was profiled, and TCRdb retains in-frame clones only, with some absent. This table has some 150,000 clones, roughly 88% appearing once. CDR3 size: 16 residues. In germline, CDR1 is SGHTA, CDR2 FQGNSA. The V end lost 3 bases, the J end lost 0 bases, and 12 bases lay between the germline ends. Second-dose timings of about 4 or about 12 weeks were pooled. V is TRBV7-2 and J is TRBJ2-4; no firm D call. This specimen was peripheral blood, taken 28 days after the second AZD1222 dose. This clonotype was obtained from an adult who received the AZD1222 COVID-19 vaccine. This chain's CDR3 is CASSLDGALAKNIQYF. In nucleotides, the CDR3 is TGTGCCAGCAGCTTGGACGGAGCCCTAGCCAAAAACATTCAGTACTTC.